The rows below give T cell receptor beta chains drawn from one sample of a study of long-term antiretroviral therapy in people with HIV. Profiled with immunoSEQ multiplex PCR; TCRdb holds only in-frame clones, not every one. This sample carries 23,000 or so clones, roughly three quarters of them seen once, and the ten largest clones take 11%. Here the sequenced sample was unsorted PBMCs, taken 2.1 years after starting antiretroviral therapy. The receptors here all came from a man aged 25-45 years with HIV. CDR3s include the opening cysteine and the closing phenylalanine or tryptophan. A D gene is named only where the DNA matches it firmly. Expanded clones are given a class, and other clones once, few, many or no size at all.

clone size: few; D gene: .; J gene: TRBJ1-2; V gene: TRBV19; CDR3 protein: CASSSLEGANYGYTF; CDR3 DNA: TGTGCCAGTAGTTCTCTAGAGGGCGCTAACTATGGCTACACCTTC
clone size: few; D gene: .; J gene: TRBJ2-5; V gene: TRBV7-9; CDR3 protein: CASSNGVQHQETQYF; CDR3 DNA: TGTGCCAGCAGCAACGGTGTGCAGCACCAAGAGACCCAGTACTTC
clone size: .; D gene: .; J gene: TRBJ1-2; V gene: TRBV5-4; CDR3 protein: CASSLAYKGYTF; CDR3 DNA: TGTGCCAGCAGCTTGGCCTATAAGGGCTACACCTTC
clone size: .; D gene: .; J gene: TRBJ2-1; V gene: TRBV19; CDR3 protein: CASSIGPGRSYNEQFF; CDR3 DNA: TGTGCCAGTAGTATAGGTCCAGGGAGGTCCTACAATGAGCAGTTCTTC
clone size: .; D gene: TRBD2; J gene: TRBJ2-7; V gene: TRBV6-1; CDR3 protein: CASSRSGGIYEQYF; CDR3 DNA: TGTGCCAGCAGTCGTAGCGGGGGGATCTACGAGCAGTACTTC
clone size: .; D gene: TRBD1; J gene: TRBJ1-2; V gene: TRBV30; CDR3 protein: CAWRQGVRGYTF; CDR3 DNA: TGTGCCTGGAGACAGGGGGTCAGGGGCTACACCTTC
clone size: .; D gene: .; J gene: TRBJ2-7; V gene: TRBV28; CDR3 protein: CASSFIYEQYF; CDR3 DNA: TGTGCCAGCAGTTTTATATACGAGCAGTACTTC
clone size: .; D gene: TRBD2; J gene: TRBJ2-1; V gene: TRBV14; CDR3 protein: CASSQESAGAYNEQFF; CDR3 DNA: TGTGCCAGCAGCCAAGAGTCTGCGGGAGCCTACAATGAGCAGTTCTTC
clone size: .; D gene: .; J gene: TRBJ2-1; V gene: TRBV7-8; CDR3 protein: CASRRTGRDEQFF; CDR3 DNA: TGTGCCAGCAGGCGGACCGGGCGAGATGAGCAGTTCTTC
clone size: .; D gene: .; J gene: TRBJ1-4; V gene: TRBV5-5; CDR3 protein: CASSLVGGIPNEKLFF; CDR3 DNA: TGTGCCAGCAGCTTGGTTGGGGGCATCCCTAATGAAAAACTGTTTTTT
clone size: .; D gene: .; J gene: TRBJ1-1; V gene: TRBV6-5; CDR3 protein: CASSYGRTEFPEAFF; CDR3 DNA: TGTGCCAGCAGTTACGGGCGGACGGAGTTCCCTGAAGCTTTCTTT
clone size: few; D gene: TRBD1; J gene: TRBJ1-2; V gene: TRBV7-9; CDR3 protein: CASSSPGQGNYGYTF; CDR3 DNA: TGTGCCAGCAGCTCCCCGGGACAGGGGAACTATGGCTACACCTTC
clone size: once; D gene: .; J gene: TRBJ2-3; V gene: TRBV10-3; CDR3 protein: CAISELQASLSTDTQYF; CDR3 DNA: TGTGCCATCAGTGAGCTACAGGCATCCCTATCCACAGATACGCAGTATTTT
clone size: .; D gene: .; J gene: TRBJ1-5; V gene: TRBV6-1; CDR3 protein: CASKQSNLNQPQHF; CDR3 DNA: TGTGCCAGCAAACAGTCTAATCTCAATCAGCCCCAGCATTTT
clone size: .; D gene: .; J gene: TRBJ1-5; V gene: TRBV7-9; CDR3 protein: CASSLVSGPGPYSNQPQHF; CDR3 DNA: TGTGCCAGCAGCTTAGTTTCGGGGCCAGGTCCTTATAGCAATCAGCCCCAGCATTTT